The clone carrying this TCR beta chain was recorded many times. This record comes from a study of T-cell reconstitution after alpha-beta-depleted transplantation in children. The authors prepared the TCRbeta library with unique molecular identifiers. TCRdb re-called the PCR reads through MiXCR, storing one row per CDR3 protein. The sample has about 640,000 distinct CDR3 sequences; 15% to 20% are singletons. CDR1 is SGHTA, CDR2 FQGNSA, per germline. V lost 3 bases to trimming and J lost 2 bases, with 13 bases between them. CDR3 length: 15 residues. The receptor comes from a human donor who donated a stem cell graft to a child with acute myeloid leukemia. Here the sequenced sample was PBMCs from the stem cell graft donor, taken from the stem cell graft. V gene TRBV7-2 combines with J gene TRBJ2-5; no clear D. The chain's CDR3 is CASSFSWEMQETQYF. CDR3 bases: TGTGCCAGCAGCTTTAGTTGGGAAATGCAAGAGACCCAGTACTTC.